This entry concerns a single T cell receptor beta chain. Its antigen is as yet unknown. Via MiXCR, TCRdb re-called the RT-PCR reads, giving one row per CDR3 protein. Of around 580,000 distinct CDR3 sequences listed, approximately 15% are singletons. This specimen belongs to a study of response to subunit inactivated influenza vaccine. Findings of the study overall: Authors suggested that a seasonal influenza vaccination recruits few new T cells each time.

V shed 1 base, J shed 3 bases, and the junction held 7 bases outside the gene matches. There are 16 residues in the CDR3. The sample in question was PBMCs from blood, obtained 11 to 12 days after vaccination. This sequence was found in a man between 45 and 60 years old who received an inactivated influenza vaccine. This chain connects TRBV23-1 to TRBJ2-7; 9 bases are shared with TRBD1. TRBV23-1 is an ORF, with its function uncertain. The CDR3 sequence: CASSQLTGTGHYEQYF. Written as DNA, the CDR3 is TGCGCCAGCAGTCAATTGACCGGGACAGGGCACTACGAGCAGTACTTC.